This record looks at one TCR beta chain sequence and its context. The antigen remains unidentified. This specimen belongs to a study of cytomegalovirus exposure and HLA in healthy donors. Findings and caveats of the study: For most TCR beta V segments, an earlier analysis put the productive rate at about 90% or about 30% of the time. Presence/absence analyses supposed approximately even sequencing depth among donors.

The CDR3 extends over 13 amino acids. J was trimmed by 4 bases and V by 4 bases; bases with no gene match: 3. Germline V gene sequence: CDR1 KGHSH, CDR2 LQKENI. In the PCR, 60 Vbeta and 13 Jbeta primers were used. Assay used: immunoSEQ multiplex PCR; TCRdb lists only in-frame clones, some missing. The sample lists 90,000 to 120,000 clones; 79% were seen once. This TCR was sampled from a female donor in good health and CMV-seropositive. This chain connects TRBV18 to TRBJ2-5; 7 positions agree with TRBD1. The sample taken for sequencing was PBMCs. The CDR3 spells CASSLRQGETQYF. CDR3 in DNA: TGTGCCAGCTCACTGAGACAGGGAGAGACCCAGTACTTC.